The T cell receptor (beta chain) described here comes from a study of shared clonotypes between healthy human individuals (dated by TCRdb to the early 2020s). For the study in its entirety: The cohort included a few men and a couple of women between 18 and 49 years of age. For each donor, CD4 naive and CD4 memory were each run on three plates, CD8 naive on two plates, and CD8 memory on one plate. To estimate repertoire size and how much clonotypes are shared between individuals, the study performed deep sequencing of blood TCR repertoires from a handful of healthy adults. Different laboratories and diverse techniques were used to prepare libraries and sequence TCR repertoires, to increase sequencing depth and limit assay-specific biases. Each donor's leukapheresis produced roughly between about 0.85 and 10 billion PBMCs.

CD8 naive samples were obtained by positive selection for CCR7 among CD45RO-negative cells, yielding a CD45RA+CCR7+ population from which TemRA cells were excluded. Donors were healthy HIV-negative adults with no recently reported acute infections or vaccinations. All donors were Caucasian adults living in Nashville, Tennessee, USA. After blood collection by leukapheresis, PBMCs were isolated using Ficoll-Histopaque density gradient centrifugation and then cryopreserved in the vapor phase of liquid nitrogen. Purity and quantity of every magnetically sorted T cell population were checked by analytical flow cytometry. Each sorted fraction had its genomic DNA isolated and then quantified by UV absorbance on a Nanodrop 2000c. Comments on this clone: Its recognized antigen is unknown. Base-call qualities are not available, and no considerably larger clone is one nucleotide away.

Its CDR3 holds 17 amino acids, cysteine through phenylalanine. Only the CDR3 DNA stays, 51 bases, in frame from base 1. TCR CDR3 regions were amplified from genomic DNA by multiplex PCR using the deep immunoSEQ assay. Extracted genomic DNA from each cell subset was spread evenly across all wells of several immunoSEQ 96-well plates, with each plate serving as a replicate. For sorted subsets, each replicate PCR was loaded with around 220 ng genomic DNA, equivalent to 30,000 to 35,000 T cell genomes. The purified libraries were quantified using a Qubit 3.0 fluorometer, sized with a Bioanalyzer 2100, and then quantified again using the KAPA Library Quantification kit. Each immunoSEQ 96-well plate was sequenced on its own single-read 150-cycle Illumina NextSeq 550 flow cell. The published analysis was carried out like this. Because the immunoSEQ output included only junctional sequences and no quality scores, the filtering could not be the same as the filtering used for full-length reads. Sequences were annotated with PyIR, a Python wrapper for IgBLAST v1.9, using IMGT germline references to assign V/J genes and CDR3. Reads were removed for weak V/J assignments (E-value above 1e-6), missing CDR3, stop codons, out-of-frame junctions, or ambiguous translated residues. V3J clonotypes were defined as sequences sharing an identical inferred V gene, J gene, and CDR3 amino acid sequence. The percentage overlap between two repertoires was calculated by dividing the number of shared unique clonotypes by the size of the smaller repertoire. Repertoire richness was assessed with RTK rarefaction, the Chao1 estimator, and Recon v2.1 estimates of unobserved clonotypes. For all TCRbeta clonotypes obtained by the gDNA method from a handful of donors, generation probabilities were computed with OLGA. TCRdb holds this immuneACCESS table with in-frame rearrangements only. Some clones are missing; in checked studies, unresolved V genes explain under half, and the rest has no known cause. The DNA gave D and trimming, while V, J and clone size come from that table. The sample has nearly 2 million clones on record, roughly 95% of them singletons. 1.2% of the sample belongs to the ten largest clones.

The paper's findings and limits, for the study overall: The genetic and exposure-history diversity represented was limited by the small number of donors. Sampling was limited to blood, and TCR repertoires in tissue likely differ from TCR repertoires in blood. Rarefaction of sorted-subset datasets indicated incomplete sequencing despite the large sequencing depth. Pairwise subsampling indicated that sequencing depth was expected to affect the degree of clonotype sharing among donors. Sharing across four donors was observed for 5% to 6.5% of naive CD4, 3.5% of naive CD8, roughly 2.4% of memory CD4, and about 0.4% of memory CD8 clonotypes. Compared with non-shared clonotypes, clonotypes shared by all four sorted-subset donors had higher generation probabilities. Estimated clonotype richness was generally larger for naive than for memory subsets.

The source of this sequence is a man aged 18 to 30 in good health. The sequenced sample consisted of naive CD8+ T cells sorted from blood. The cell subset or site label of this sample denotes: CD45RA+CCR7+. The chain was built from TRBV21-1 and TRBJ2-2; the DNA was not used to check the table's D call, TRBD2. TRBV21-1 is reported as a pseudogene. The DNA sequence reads TGTGCCAGCAGCAAAGAGAAGGGACTAACGAACACCGGGGAGCTGTTTTTT. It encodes CASSKEKGLTNTGELFF.